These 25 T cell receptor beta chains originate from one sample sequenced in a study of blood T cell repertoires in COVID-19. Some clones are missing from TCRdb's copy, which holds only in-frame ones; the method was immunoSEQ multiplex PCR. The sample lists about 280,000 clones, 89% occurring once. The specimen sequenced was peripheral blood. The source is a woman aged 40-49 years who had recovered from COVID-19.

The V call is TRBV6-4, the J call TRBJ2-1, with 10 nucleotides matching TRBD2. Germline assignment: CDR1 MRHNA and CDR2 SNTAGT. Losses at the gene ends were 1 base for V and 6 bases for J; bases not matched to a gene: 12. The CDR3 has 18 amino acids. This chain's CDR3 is CASSDWSGRAWGTNEQFF. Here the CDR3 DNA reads TGTGCCAGCAGTGACTGGAGCGGGAGGGCCTGGGGCACCAATGAGCAGTTCTTC.

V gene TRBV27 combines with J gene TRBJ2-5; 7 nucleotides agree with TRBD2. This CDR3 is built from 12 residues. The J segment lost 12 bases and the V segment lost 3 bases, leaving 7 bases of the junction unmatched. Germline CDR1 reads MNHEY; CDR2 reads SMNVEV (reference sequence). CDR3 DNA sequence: TGTGCCAGCAGTTTGCCGGGAGGACCCGAGTACTTC. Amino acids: CASSLPGGPEYF.

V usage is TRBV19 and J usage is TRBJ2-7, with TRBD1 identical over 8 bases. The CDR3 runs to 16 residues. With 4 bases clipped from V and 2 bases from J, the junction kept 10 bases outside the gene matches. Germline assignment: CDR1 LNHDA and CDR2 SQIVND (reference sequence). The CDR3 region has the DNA TGTGCCAGTAGTACCGCGGGACAGGCGATAACCTACGAGCAGTACTTC. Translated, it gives CASSTAGQAITYEQYF.

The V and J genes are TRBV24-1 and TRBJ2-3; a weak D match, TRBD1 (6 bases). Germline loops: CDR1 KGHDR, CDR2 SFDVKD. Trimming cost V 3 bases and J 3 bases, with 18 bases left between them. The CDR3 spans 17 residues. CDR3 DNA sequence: TGTGCCACCAGTGATCCTCCAGGGGTAGGAGAAACAGATACGCAGTATTTT. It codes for CATSDPPGVGETDTQYF.

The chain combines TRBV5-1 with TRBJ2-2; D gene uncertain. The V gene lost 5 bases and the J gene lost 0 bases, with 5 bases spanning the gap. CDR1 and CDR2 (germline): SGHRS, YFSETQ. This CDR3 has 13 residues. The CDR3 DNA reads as TGCGCCAGCAGATTTACGAACACCGGGGAGCTGTTTTTT. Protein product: CASRFTNTGELFF.

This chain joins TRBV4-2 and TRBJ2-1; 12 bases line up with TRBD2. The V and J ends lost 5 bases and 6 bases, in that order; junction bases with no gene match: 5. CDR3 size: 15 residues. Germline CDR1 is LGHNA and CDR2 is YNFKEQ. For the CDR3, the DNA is TGTGCCAGCAGCACCCGACTAGCGGGAGCCAATGAGCAGTTCTTC. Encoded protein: CASSTRLAGANEQFF.

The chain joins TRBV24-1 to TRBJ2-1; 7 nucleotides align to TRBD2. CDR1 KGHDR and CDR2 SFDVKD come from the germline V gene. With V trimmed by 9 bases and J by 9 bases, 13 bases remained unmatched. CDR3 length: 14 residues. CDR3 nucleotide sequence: TGTGCCACCTGCGGGGAGGGCAACATGGGTGAGCAGTTCTTC. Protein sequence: CATCGEGNMGEQFF.

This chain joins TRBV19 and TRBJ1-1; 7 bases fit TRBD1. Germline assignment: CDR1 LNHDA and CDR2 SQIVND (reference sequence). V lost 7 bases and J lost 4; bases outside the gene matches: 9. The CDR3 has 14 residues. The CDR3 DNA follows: TGTGCCAGTATCGACAGGGAAGGGGGCACTGAAGCTTTCTTT. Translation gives CASIDREGGTEAFF.

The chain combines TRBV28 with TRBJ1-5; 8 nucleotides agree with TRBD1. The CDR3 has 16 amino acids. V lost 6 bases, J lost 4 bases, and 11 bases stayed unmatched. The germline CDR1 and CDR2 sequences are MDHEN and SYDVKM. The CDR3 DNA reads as TGTGCCAGCAGGCGGGACTTCGGACAGGGTAATCAGCCCCAGCATTTT. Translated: CASRRDFGQGNQPQHF.

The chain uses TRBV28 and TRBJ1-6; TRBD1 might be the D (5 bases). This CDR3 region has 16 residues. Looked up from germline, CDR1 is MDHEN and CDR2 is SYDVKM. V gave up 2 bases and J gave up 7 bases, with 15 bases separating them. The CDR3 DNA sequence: TGTGCCAGCAGTTTAACGGTGGCACAGGAGAATTCACCCCTCCACTTT. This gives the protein CASSLTVAQENSPLHF.

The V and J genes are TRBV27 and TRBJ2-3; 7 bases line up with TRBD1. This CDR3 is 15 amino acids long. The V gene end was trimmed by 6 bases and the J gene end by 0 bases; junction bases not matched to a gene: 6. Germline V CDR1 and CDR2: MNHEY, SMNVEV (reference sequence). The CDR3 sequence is CASRKDRPSTDTQYF. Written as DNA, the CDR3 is TGTGCCAGCAGAAAGGACAGGCCTAGCACAGATACGCAGTATTTT.

The CDR3 loop is CASIEGLAQFF. The CDR3 coding sequence is TGTGCCAGCATTGAAGGACTAGCCCAGTTCTTC. This sequence joins TRBV5-4 and TRBJ2-1, with 8 bases matching TRBD2. This CDR3 is built from 11 residues. Germline trimming cut 6 bases from V and 13 bases from J; bases unmatched to any gene: 6. The germline V gene has CDR1 SGHNT and CDR2 YYREEE (reference sequence).

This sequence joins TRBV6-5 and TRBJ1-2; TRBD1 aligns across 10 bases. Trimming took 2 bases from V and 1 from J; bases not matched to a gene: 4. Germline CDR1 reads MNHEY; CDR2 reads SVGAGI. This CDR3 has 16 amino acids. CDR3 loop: CASSYVRTGGNYGYTF. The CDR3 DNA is TGTGCCAGCAGTTACGTCCGGACAGGGGGTAACTATGGCTACACCTTC.

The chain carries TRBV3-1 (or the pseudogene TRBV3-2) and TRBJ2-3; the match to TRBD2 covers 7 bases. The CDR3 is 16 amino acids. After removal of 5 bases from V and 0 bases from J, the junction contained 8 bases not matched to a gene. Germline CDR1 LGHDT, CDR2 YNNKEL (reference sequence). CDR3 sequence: CASSGRTSSSTDTQYF. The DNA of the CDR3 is TGTGCCAGCAGCGGCCGGACTAGTTCAAGCACAGATACGCAGTATTTT.

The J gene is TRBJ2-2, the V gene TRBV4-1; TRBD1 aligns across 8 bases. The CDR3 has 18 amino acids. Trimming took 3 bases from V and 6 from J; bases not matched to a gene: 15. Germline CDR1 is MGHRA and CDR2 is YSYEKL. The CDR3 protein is CASSHRGQGVGTSGELFF. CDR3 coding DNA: TGCGCCAGCAGCCACAGGGGGCAAGGAGTGGGTACATCCGGGGAGCTGTTTTTT.

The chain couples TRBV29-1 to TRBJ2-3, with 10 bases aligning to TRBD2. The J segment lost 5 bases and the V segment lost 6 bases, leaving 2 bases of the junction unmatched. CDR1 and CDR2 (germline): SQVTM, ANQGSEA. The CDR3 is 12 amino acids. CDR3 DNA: TGCAGCGTGCTAGCGGGAGTAGATACGCAGTATTTT. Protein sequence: CSVLAGVDTQYF.

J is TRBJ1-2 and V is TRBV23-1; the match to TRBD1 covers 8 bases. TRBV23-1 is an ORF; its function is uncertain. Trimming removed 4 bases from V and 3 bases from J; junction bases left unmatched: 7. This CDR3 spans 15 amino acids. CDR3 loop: CASSRSDREDYGYTF. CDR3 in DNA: TGCGCCAGCAGTCGGTCGGACAGGGAGGACTATGGCTACACCTTC.

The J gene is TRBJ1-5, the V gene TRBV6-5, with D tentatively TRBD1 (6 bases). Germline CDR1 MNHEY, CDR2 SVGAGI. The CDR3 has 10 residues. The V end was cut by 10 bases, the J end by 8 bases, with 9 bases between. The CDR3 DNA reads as TGTGCCACCTCAGGGGAGCCCCAGCATTTT. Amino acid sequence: CATSGEPQHF.

In DNA, the CDR3 is TGTGCCAGCAGCCCCACCGGGACTAGCGTAAGCACAGATACGCAGTATTTT. Encoded protein: CASSPTGTSVSTDTQYF. The V call is TRBV28, the J call TRBJ2-3; 10 nucleotides align to TRBD2. The trim removed 6 bases at V and 0 bases at J, leaving 9 bases unmatched. The CDR3 length is 17 residues. The V gene's germline CDR1 is MDHEN and CDR2 SYDVKM.

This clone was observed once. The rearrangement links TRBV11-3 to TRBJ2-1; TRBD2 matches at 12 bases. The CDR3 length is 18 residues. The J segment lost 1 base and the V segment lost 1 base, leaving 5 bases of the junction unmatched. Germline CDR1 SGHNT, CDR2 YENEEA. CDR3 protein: CASSLGGTSGRSYNEQFF. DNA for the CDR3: TGTGCCAGCAGCTTAGGGGGGACTAGCGGGCGTTCCTACAATGAGCAGTTCTTC.

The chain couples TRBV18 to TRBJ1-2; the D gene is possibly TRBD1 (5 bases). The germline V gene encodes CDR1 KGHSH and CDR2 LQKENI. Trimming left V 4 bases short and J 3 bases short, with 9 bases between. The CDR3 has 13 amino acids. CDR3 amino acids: CASSRRADYGYTF. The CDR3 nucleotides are TGTGCCAGCTCACGCAGGGCCGACTATGGCTACACCTTC.

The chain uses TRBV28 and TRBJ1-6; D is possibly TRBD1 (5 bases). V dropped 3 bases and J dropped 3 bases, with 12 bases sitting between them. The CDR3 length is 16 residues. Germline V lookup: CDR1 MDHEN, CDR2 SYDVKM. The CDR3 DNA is TGTGCCAGCAGTTTCATTTGGACAAACTATAATTCACCCCTCCACTTT. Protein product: CASSFIWTNYNSPLHF. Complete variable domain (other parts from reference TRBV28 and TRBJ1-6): DVKVTQSSRYLVKRTGEKVFLECVQDMDHENMFWYRQDPGLGLRLIYFSYDVKMKEKGDIPEGYSVSREKKERFSLILESASTNQTSMYLCASSFIWTNYNSPLHFGNGTRLTVT.

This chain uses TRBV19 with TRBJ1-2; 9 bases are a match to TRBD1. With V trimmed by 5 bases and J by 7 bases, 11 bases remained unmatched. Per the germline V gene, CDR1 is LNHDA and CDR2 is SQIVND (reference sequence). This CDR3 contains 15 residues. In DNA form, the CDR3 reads TGTGCCAGTAGTGTCCCCGGGACAGGGTCGCTTGGCTACACCTTC. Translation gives CASSVPGTGSLGYTF.

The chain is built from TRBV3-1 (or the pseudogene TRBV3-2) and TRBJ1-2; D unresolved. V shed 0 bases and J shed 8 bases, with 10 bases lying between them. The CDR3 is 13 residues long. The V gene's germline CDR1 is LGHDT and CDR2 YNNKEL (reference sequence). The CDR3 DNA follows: TGTGCCAGCAGCCAAGAAGATGTGAGGGGCTACACCTTC. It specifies CASSQEDVRGYTF.

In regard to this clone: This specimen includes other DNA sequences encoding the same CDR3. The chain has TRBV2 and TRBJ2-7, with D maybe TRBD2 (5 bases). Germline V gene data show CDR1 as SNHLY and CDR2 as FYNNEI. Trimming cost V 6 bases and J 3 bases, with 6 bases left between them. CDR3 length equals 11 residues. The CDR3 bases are TGTGCCAGCAGGGCGGGCTACGAGCAGTACTTC. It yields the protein CASRAGYEQYF.